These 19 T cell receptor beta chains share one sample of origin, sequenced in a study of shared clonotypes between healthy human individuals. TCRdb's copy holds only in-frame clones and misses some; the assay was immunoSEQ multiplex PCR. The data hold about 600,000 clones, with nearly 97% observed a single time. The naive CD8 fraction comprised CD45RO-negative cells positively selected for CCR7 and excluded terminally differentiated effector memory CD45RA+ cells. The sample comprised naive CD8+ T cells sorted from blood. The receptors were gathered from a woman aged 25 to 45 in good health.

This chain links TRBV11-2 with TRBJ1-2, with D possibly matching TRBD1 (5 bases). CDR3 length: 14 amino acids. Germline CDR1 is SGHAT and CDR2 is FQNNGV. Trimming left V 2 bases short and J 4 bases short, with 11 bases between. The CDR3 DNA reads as TGTGCCAGCAGCTTATGGGGGGAGGGCTATGGCTACACCTTC. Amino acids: CASSLWGEGYGYTF.

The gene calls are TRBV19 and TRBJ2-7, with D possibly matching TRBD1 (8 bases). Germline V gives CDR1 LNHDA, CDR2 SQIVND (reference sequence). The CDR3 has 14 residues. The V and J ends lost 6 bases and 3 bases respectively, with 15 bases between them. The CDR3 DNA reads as TGTGCCAGTAGCCCAGCGGGACAGGTCTACGAGCAGTACTTC. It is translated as CASSPAGQVYEQYF.

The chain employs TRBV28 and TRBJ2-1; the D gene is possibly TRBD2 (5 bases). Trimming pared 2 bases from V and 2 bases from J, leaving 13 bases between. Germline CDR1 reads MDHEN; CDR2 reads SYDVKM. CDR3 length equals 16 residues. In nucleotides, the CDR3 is TGTGCCAGCAGTTTAGGAAGCGGCTCGGCCTACAATGAGCAGTTCTTC. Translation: CASSLGSGSAYNEQFF.

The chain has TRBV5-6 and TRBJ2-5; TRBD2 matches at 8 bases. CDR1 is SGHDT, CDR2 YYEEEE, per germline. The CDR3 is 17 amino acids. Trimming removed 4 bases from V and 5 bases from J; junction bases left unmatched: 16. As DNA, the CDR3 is TGTGCCAGCAGCCCTGGGGACCATAGCGGGAATTGGGAGACCCAGTACTTC. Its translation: CASSPGDHSGNWETQYF.

The CDR3: CASSKALWTGRTYNEQFF. The CDR3 nucleotides read TGTGCCAGCAGCAAAGCGCTCTGGACAGGGAGGACCTACAATGAGCAGTTCTTC. V usage is TRBV21-1 and J usage is TRBJ2-1; the D call of TRBD1 is as the table states it, not checked on the DNA. TRBV21-1 is marked as a pseudogene. There are 18 residues in the CDR3.

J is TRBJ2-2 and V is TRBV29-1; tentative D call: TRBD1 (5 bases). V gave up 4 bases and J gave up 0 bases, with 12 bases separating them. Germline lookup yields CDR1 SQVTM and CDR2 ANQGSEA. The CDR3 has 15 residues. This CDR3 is CSVGGLTANTGELFF. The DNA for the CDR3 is TGCAGCGTTGGAGGATTGACAGCGAACACCGGGGAGCTGTTTTTT.

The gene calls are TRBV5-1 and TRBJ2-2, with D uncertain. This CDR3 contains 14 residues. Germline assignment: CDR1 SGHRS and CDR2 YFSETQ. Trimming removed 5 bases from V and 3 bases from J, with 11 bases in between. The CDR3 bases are TGCGCCAGCAGTAAGGGTAGGGACACCGGGGAGCTGTTTTTT. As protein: CASSKGRDTGELFF.

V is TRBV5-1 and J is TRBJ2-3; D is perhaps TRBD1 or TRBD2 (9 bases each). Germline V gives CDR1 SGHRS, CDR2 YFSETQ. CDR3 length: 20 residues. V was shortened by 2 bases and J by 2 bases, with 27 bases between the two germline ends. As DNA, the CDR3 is TGCGCCAGCAGCTTTGCCGGGACAGGGAGAATAGCGGGAGACACAGATACGCAGTATTTT. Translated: CASSFAGTGRIAGDTDTQYF.

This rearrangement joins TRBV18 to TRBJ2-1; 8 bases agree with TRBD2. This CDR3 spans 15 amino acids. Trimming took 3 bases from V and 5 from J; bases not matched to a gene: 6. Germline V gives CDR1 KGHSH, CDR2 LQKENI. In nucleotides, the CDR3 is TGTGCCAGCTCACCTGTATATAGCGGGAACAATGAGCAGTTCTTC. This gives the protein CASSPVYSGNNEQFF.

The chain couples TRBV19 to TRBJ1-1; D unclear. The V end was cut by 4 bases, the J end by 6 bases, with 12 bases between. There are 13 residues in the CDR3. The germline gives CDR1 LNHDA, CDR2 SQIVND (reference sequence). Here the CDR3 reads CASSTRGSAEAFF. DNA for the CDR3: TGTGCCAGTAGTACTCGGGGAAGCGCTGAAGCTTTCTTT.

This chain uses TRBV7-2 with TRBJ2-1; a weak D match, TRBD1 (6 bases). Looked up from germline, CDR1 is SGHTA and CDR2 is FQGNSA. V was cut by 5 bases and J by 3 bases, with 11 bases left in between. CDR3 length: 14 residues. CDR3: CASSVDRYYNEQFF. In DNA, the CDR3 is TGTGCCAGCAGCGTAGACAGGTACTACAATGAGCAGTTCTTC.

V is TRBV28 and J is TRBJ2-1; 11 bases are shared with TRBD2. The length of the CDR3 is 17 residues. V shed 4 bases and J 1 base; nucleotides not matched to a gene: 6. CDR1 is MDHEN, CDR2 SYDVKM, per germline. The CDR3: CASSSGTSGGSYNEQFF. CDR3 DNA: TGTGCCAGCAGTTCGGGGACTAGCGGAGGTTCCTACAATGAGCAGTTCTTC.

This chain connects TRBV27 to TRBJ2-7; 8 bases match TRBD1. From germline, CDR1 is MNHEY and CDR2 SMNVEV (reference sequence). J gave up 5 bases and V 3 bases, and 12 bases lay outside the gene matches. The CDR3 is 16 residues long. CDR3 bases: TGTGCCAGCAGTTTCTATCCCCCTCGACAGGGGAACGAGCAGTACTTC. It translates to CASSFYPPRQGNEQYF.

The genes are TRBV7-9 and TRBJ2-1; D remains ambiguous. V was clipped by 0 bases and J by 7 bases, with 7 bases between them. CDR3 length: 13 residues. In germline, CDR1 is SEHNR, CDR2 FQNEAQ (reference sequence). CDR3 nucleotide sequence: TGTGCCAGCAGCTTAGCGCGTGGTAATGAGCAGTTCTTC. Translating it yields CASSLARGNEQFF. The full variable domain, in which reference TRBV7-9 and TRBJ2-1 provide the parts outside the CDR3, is DTGVSQNPRHKITKRGQNVTFRCDPISEHNRLYWYRQTLGQGPEFLTYFQNEAQLEKSRLLSDRFSAERPKGSFSTLEIQRTEQGDSAMYLCASSLARGNEQFFGPGTRLTVL.

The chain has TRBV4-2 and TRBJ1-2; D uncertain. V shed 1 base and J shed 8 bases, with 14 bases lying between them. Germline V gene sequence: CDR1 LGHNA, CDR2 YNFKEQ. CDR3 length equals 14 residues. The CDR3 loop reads CASSQVGALGGYTF. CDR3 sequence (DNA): TGTGCCAGCAGCCAAGTAGGAGCCCTAGGGGGCTACACCTTC.

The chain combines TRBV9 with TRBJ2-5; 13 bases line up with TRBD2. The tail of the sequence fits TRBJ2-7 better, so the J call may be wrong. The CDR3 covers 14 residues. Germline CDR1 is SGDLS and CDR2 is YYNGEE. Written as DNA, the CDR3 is TGTGCCAGCAGCCCGGGACTAGCGGGATTCGAGCAGTACTTC. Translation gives CASSPGLAGFEQYF.

The CDR3 DNA sequence: TGTGCCAGCAGTTACTCGAATAATCAGCCCCAGCATTTT. This translates into CASSYSNNQPQHF. The chain has TRBV6-5 and TRBJ1-5; no clear D gene. The CDR3 loop spans 13 amino acids. The germline CDR1 and CDR2 sequences are MNHEY and SVGAGI. Trimming left V 0 bases short and J 4 bases short, with 4 bases between.

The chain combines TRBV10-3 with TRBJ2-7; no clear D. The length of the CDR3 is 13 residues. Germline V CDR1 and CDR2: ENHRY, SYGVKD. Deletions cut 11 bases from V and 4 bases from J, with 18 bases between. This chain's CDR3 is CAVGPVRDYEQYF. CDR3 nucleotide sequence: TGTGCCGTTGGACCGGTTCGTGATTACGAGCAGTACTTC.

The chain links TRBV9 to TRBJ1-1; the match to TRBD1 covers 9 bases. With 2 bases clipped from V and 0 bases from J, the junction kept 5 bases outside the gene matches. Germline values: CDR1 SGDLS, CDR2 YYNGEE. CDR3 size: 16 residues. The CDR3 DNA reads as TGTGCCAGCAGCGTTGGGACAGGGTCTCTGAACACTGAAGCTTTCTTT. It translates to CASSVGTGSLNTEAFF.